Each of the 22 T cell receptor beta chains below was sequenced from the same sample in a study of T cell responses to AZD1222 COVID-19 vaccine. The repertoire was sequenced with immunoSEQ multiplex PCR; TCRdb's copy has only in-frame clones and lacks some. The top ten hold 1% to 1.4% of the sample, which has 150,000 to 200,000 clones, under 95% seen once. Material: peripheral blood, obtained 28 days after the second AZD1222 dose. The receptors originated from an adult who received the AZD1222 COVID-19 vaccine.

V and J are TRBV27 and TRBJ2-1; a weak D match, TRBD2 (6 bases). This CDR3 comprises 15 residues. V lost 2 bases and J 5 bases, leaving 13 bases between the germline ends. CDR1 is MNHEY, CDR2 SMNVEV, per germline (reference sequence). CDR3 amino acids: CASSLEEGSDNEQFF. CDR3 coding DNA: TGTGCCAGCAGTTTAGAGGAGGGGTCTGACAATGAGCAGTTCTTC.

V usage is TRBV6-5 and J usage is TRBJ1-5; D is ambiguous. This CDR3 has 13 amino acids. Germline CDR1 MNHEY, CDR2 SVGAGI. The V end was cut by 5 bases, the J end by 4 bases, with 9 bases between. CDR3 nucleotides: TGTGCCAGCAGTACCCTATGGAATCAGCCCCAGCATTTT. Translated: CASSTLWNQPQHF.

About this clone: In the same sample, other DNA sequences code for this CDR3. The V gene is TRBV4-1, the J gene TRBJ1-1; D not certain. With 0 bases removed from V and 4 bases from J, the gap between germline ends came to 9 bases. Germline CDR1 and CDR2: MGHRA and YSYEKL. This CDR3 is built from 14 residues. The CDR3 protein is CASSQEGWGTEAFF. In DNA, the CDR3 is TGCGCCAGCAGCCAAGAGGGTTGGGGCACTGAAGCTTTCTTT.

The CDR3 spells CSVHRSGGGNTEAFF. The CDR3 DNA follows: TGCAGCGTCCACAGGAGTGGAGGCGGGAACACTGAAGCTTTCTTT. The rearrangement links TRBV29-1 to TRBJ1-1, with TRBD1 as a possible D gene (5 bases). Looked up from germline, CDR1 is SQVTM and CDR2 is ANQGSEA. Trimming stripped 6 bases from V and 1 base from J, with 18 bases between. The CDR3 covers 15 residues. Together with reference TRBV29-1 and TRBJ1-1, the CDR3 gives the full variable domain: SAVISQKPSRDICQRGTSLTIQCQVDSQVTMMFWYRQQPGQSLTLIATANQGSEATYESGFVIDKFPISRPNLTFSTLTVSNMSPEDSSIYLCSVHRSGGGNTEAFFGQGTRLTVV.

J is TRBJ2-2 and V is TRBV6-1, with 7 nucleotides matching TRBD1. In germline, CDR1 is MNHNS, CDR2 SASEGT. J was trimmed by 4 bases and V by 5 bases; bases with no gene match: 7. The CDR3 runs to 15 residues. The CDR3 bases are TGTGCCAGCAGTTGGTCAGGGGGAACCACCGGGGAGCTGTTTTTT. This translates into CASSWSGGTTGELFF.

This clone came up once. The genes are TRBV13 and TRBJ1-2; 12 bases map to TRBD1. The germline V gene encodes CDR1 PRHDT and CDR2 FYEKMQ (reference sequence). This CDR3 has 15 residues. The junction had 8 bases not matched to a gene; V was cut back by 5 bases and J by 7 bases. CDR3 amino acids: CASSQPGTGGGGYTF. DNA of the CDR3: TGTGCCAGCAGCCAACCCGGGACAGGGGGCGGTGGCTACACCTTC. Full variable domain (outside the CDR3, taken from reference TRBV13 and TRBJ1-2): AAGVIQSPRHLIKEKRETATLKCYPIPRHDTVYWYQQGPGQDPQFLISFYEKMQSDKGSIPDRFSAQQFSDYHSELNMSSLELGDSALYFCASSQPGTGGGGYTFGSGTRLTVV.

The rearrangement joins TRBV5-1 to TRBJ2-1; tentative D call: TRBD1 (6 bases). CDR1 and CDR2 from the germline V gene are SGHRS and YFSETQ. This CDR3 region has 15 residues. The V end was cut by 3 bases, the J end by 3 bases, with 13 bases between. In DNA form, the CDR3 reads TGCGCCAGCAGCTCTCGACAGGACAGCTACAATGAGCAGTTCTTC. Translated: CASSSRQDSYNEQFF.

This clone was recorded once. The chain joins TRBV6-6 to TRBJ1-5; no clear D. The CDR3 has 16 residues. Trimming shortened V by 0 bases and J by 0 bases, and 9 bases separated the two germline ends. From germline, CDR1 is MNHNY and CDR2 SVGAGI (reference sequence). CDR3 coding DNA: TGTGCCAGCAGTTACTCGGGCAGAAATAGCAATCAGCCCCAGCATTTT. Translating it yields CASSYSGRNSNQPQHF.

The J gene is TRBJ1-1, the V gene TRBV28, with a tentative D call TRBD1 (5 bases). Germline V CDR1 and CDR2: MDHEN, SYDVKM. V lost 1 base, J lost 5 bases, and 14 bases lay in between. This CDR3 region has 15 residues. The chain's CDR3 is CASSLYPAEGTEAFF. The CDR3, as DNA: TGTGCCAGCAGTTTATACCCGGCTGAGGGGACTGAAGCTTTCTTT.

The V gene is TRBV27, the J gene TRBJ2-5, with D possibly being TRBD1 (5 bases). V was cut by 4 bases and J by 4 bases, with 16 bases left in between. CDR1 is MNHEY, CDR2 SMNVEV, per germline (reference sequence). CDR3 size: 15 residues. This CDR3 reads CASSSLMGRGETQYF. The CDR3 DNA reads as TGTGCCAGCAGTTCGCTGATGGGGCGTGGAGAGACCCAGTACTTC.

V gene TRBV2 combines with J gene TRBJ1-6, with D perhaps matching TRBD1 (6 bases). This CDR3 comprises 15 residues. Trimming cost V 0 bases and J 10 bases, with 13 bases left between them. The V gene's germline CDR1 is SNHLY and CDR2 FYNNEI. In DNA form, the CDR3 reads TGTGCCAGCAGTGAAGCCCGGGGGCTGGGGTCACCCCTCCACTTT. It is translated as CASSEARGLGSPLHF.

The chain uses TRBV30 and TRBJ1-1; possible D gene TRBD1, 5 bases. This CDR3 contains 11 residues. The V end lost 5 bases, the J end lost 1 base, and 5 bases lay between the germline ends. The germline CDR1 and CDR2 sequences are GTSNPN and SVGIG (reference sequence). The CDR3 sequence: CAWGGNTEAFF. CDR3 nucleotide sequence: TGTGCCTGGGGGGGGAACACTGAAGCTTTCTTT. Full variable domain (missing parts from reference TRBV30 and TRBJ1-1): SQTIHQWPATLVQPVGSPLSLECTVEGTSNPNLYWYRQAAGRGLQLLFYSVGIGQISSEVPQNLSASRPQDRQFILSSKKLLLSDSGFYLCAWGGNTEAFFGQGTRLTVV.

V usage is TRBV25-1 and J usage is TRBJ2-2; D could derive from TRBD1 or TRBD2 (7 bases each). From germline, CDR1 is MGHDK and CDR2 SYGVNS. CDR3 length equals 13 residues. V lost 7 bases, J lost 8 bases, and 14 bases lay in between. The CDR3 here is CASTAGGAGELFF. CDR3 nucleotides: TGTGCCAGCACCGCAGGGGGGGCGGGGGAGCTGTTTTTT.

The chain links TRBV5-1 to TRBJ2-1; 9 bases map to TRBD1. V dropped 0 bases and J dropped 7; count of bases not matched to a gene: 8. The V gene's germline CDR1 is SGHRS and CDR2 YFSETQ. The CDR3 runs 16 residues. In DNA form, the CDR3 reads TGCGCCAGCAGCTTGGTCGCGACAGGGGGTCTGAATGAGCAGTTCTTC. Its protein product is CASSLVATGGLNEQFF.

V usage is TRBV6-2 or TRBV6-3 and J usage is TRBJ2-5, with D unresolved. With 4 bases removed from V and 0 bases from J, the gap between germline ends came to 12 bases. This CDR3 is built from 15 residues. Germline V CDR1 and CDR2: MNHEY, SVGEGT. CDR3 DNA sequence: TGTGCCAGCAGTTCCCCCTTACTGTACCAAGAGACCCAGTACTTC. It is translated as CASSSPLLYQETQYF.

The rearrangement joins TRBV6-5 to TRBJ2-2; the D gene could be TRBD1 or TRBD2 (5 bases each). The V and J ends lost 6 bases and 2 bases respectively, with 13 bases between them. The germline V gene encodes CDR1 MNHEY and CDR2 SVGAGI. The CDR3 is 15 amino acids. The CDR3 DNA follows: TGTGCCAGCAGCTTTGACAGCGGTAACACCGGGGAGCTGTTTTTT. It translates to CASSFDSGNTGELFF.

This sequence joins TRBV12-3 or TRBV12-4 and TRBJ1-2; 8 nucleotides agree with TRBD1. The V segment lost 6 bases and the J segment 14 bases; nucleotides outside the gene matches: 11. CDR3 size: 12 residues. Here the CDR3 reads CASRKQQGVGTF. The CDR3 nucleotides are TGTGCCAGCAGGAAACAACAGGGGGTCGGGACCTTC.

V gene TRBV9 combines with J gene TRBJ1-2; D is uncertain. CDR3 length: 14 residues. V lost 0 bases to trimming and J lost 0 bases, with 6 bases between them. CDR1 and CDR2 (germline): SGDLS, YYNGEE. This CDR3 reads CASSVAQANYGYTF. CDR3 nucleotide sequence: TGTGCCAGCAGCGTAGCCCAGGCTAACTATGGCTACACCTTC.

The chain combines TRBV19 with TRBJ1-2; D remains unclear. V lost 6 bases, J lost 3 bases, and 14 bases lay in between. There are 14 residues in the CDR3. Per germline, CDR1 LNHDA and CDR2 SQIVND (reference sequence). CDR3 sequence (DNA): TGTGCCAGTAGGCCTCTGGGCCCGGACTATGGCTACACCTTC. Protein sequence: CASRPLGPDYGYTF. The full variable domain, with the rest looked up from reference TRBV19 and TRBJ1-2, is DGGITQSPKYLFRKEGQNVTLSCEQNLNHDAMYWYRQDPGQGLRLIYYSQIVNDFQKGDIAEGYSVSREKKESFPLTVTSAQKNPTAFYLCASRPLGPDYGYTFGSGTRLTVV.

This clone has only one observation. This sequence joins TRBV29-1 and TRBJ1-2; D is possibly TRBD1 (6 bases). V was pared by 6 bases and J by 1 base, with 12 bases between. CDR1 and CDR2 from the germline V gene are SQVTM and ANQGSEA. The CDR3 has 13 residues. The CDR3 region is CSVGVDSNYGYTF. In DNA, the CDR3 is TGCAGCGTAGGAGTGGACAGTAACTATGGCTACACCTTC.

The chain carries TRBV9 and TRBJ1-2; weak D call: TRBD1 (6 bases). Between the trimmed V and J ends, which lost 5 bases and 6 bases, there was a span of 14 bases. Germline V CDR1 and CDR2: SGDLS, YYNGEE. The CDR3 sequence is 13 residues long. CDR3 DNA: TGTGCCAGCAGTACAAGGGAGGGGGATGGCTACACCTTC. This gives the protein CASSTREGDGYTF.

V is TRBV10-3 and J is TRBJ1-6, with a weak D call TRBD1 (6 bases). Looked up from germline, CDR1 is ENHRY and CDR2 is SYGVKD. Trimming removed 4 bases at V and 8 bases at J, with 15 bases between. CDR3 length equals 15 residues. CDR3 DNA: TGTGCCATCAGTGCAGGGGTGGATTTGGATTCACCCCTCCACTTT. Translating it yields CAISAGVDLDSPLHF.